The rows below give T cell receptor beta chains drawn from one sample of a study of blood T cells in healthy people across ages. Via MiXCR, TCRdb re-called the 5' RACE reads, giving one row per CDR3 protein. The data contain around 1,500,000 distinct CDR3 sequences, roughly 28% of them singletons. The sequencing sample was made of blood. The receptors derive from a woman younger than 45 in good health. CDR3s include the opening cysteine and the closing phenylalanine or tryptophan. Not every row has a clone size; where given, it reads once, few, many or a size class.

>NA|TRBJ2-3|TRBV10-3
CAISVNRGGTDTQYF
>NA|TRBJ2-5|TRBV29-1
CSVDAPTGPGGEQYF
>many|TRBJ2-3|TRBV5-1
CASSFSGGGADTQYF
>many|TRBJ2-4|TRBV4-1
CASSPETRGNKNIQYF
>few|TRBJ2-7|TRBV20-1
CSARLAGGAHEQYF
>few|TRBJ1-1|TRBV20-1
CSAKDRRGTEAFF
>few|TRBJ2-6|TRBV27
CVSSVYRGTGANVLTF
>NA|TRBJ2-1|TRBV7-2
CASSLAIFSGRVVDEQFF
>many|TRBJ2-7|TRBV18
CASSPTGIEQYF
>many|TRBJ2-1|TRBV7-3
CASSSISGGVYNEQFF
>many|TRBJ1-5|TRBV20-1
CSARRQGSNQPQHF
>NA|TRBJ1-5|TRBV20-1
CSAGHEITQPQHF
>once|TRBJ1-3|TRBV9
CANSPGGAGNTIYF
>few|TRBJ2-7|TRBV10-3
CAISESTGGLYEQYF
>few|TRBJ2-7|TRBV9
CASSVFRDSYEQYF
>NA|TRBJ2-3|TRBV3-1
CASNQDSMEDTQYF
>NA|TRBJ2-3|TRBV3-1
CASSQRLAVADTQYF
>NA|TRBJ2-7|TRBV7-9
CASSLDLGIGEQYF
>NA|TRBJ1-5|TRBV18
CASAGQGSNQPQHF
>NA|TRBJ1-1|TRBV20-1
CSATSKNTEAFF
>many|TRBJ2-5|TRBV20-1
CSAFRKETQYF
>many|TRBJ2-1|TRBV5-1
CASLSGSGPNEQFF
>many|TRBJ2-7|TRBV18
CASSPIPTSYEQYF
>few|TRBJ2-7|TRBV29-1
CSVEDRSGQSYEQYF
>NA|TRBJ2-7|TRBV9
CASSPGLAGGGSYEQYF
>NA|TRBJ2-5|TRBV9
CASSVAGANSYNEQYF
>many|TRBJ2-6|TRBV6-5
CASSSDRAETNVLTF
>NA|TRBJ2-1|TRBV5-1
CASSLAVGGPNEQFF
>NA|TRBJ1-1|TRBV12-3/TRBV12-4
CASSSSGTSGNTEAFF
>NA|TRBJ2-3|TRBV10-1
CASRAGGGDAQYF
>few|TRBJ2-1|TRBV20-1
CSASDPPVAGGPRNEQFF
>few|TRBJ1-5|TRBV7-9
CASSLGDRYYSNQPQHF
>few|TRBJ2-1|TRBV20-1
CSAKSGTTSYNEQFF
>many|TRBJ2-1|TRBV11-3
CASSGGTGEGNNEQFF
>NA|TRBJ2-5|TRBV7-2
CASSLEAGGGATQYF
>NA|TRBJ2-3|TRBV6-2/TRBV6-3
CASSYSSRAPDTQYF
>NA|TRBJ1-2|TRBV6-1
CASSLGPGGNGYTF
>once|TRBJ2-1|TRBV6-5
CASRRGQGSNEQFF
>NA|TRBJ2-3|TRBV28
CTSSFGKVRGTDTQYF
>many|TRBJ2-5|TRBV5-1
CASSPRTEVETQYF
>few|TRBJ2-1|TRBV15
CATSRGDREMNEQFF
>NA|TRBJ1-5|TRBV2
CASNDSAYNQPQHF
>many|TRBJ2-7|TRBV5-1
CASSLDLGLGEQYF
>many|TRBJ2-7|TRBV13
CASSLGRYYEQYF